In its sample, the clone carrying this TCR beta chain was seen once. Antigen specificity is unknown. This CDR3 is built from 16 residues. The V gene end was trimmed by 5 bases and the J gene end by 5 bases; junction bases not matched to a gene: 9. CDR1 and CDR2 (germline): SGHRS, YFSETQ. The data belong to a study of T cells after yellow fever vaccination. Template switching by 5'RACE produced TCR cDNA, adding a universal primer site and UMIs. TCRdb re-called the 5' RACE reads through MiXCR, storing one row per CDR3 protein. The table records some 400,000 distinct CDR3 sequences, about 19% of them present only once. Study-level results: It was a small share of clonotypes that appeared in both CD4 and CD8 compartments.

The TCR sequence derives from a man younger than 35 who received the YFV17D yellow fever vaccine. The source was PBMCs, collected before the yellow fever booster vaccination. V gene TRBV5-1 combines with J gene TRBJ2-2; 10 nucleotides align to TRBD1. The CDR3 DNA reads as TGCGCCAGCAGGCATGACAGGGGGCAATGGACCGGGGAGCTGTTTTTT. It specifies CASRHDRGQWTGELFF.